One sample yielded the 26 T cell receptor beta chains listed below, sequenced in a study of blood T cell repertoires in COVID-19. Profiled with immunoSEQ multiplex PCR; TCRdb holds only in-frame clones, not every one. In the table there are around 100,000 clones, about 88% of which are singletons. The sample comprised peripheral blood. The receptors stem from a human donor in a cohort sampled during active COVID-19.

The chain recombines TRBV24-1 with TRBJ2-1, with D possibly being TRBD1 (5 bases). CDR1 and CDR2 (germline): KGHDR, SFDVKD. Trimming left V 0 bases short and J 4 bases short, with 6 bases between. This CDR3 has 14 amino acids. DNA for the CDR3: TGTGCCACCAGTGATTTGCCAGGGTACAATGAGCAGTTCTTC. Translating gives CATSDLPGYNEQFF.

This chain links TRBV7-9 with TRBJ2-2; 7 nucleotides align to TRBD2. This CDR3 is 15 amino acids long. The V segment lost 1 base and the J segment 5 bases; nucleotides outside the gene matches: 4. Germline V gives CDR1 SEHNR, CDR2 FQNEAQ (reference sequence). DNA for the CDR3: TGTGCCAGCAGCTTAGGCCAGGGAGGGACCGGGGAGCTGTTTTTT. This gives the protein CASSLGQGGTGELFF. Full variable domain (missing parts from reference TRBV7-9 and TRBJ2-2): DTGVSQNPRHKITKRGQNVTFRCDPISEHNRLYWYRQTLGQGPEFLTYFQNEAQLEKSRLLSDRFSAERPKGSFSTLEIQRTEQGDSAMYLCASSLGQGGTGELFFGEGSRLTVL.

The chain has TRBV19 and TRBJ1-3, with 10 bases matching TRBD1. The V and J ends lost 7 bases and 4 bases, in that order; junction bases with no gene match: 10. Germline values: CDR1 LNHDA, CDR2 SQIVND (reference sequence). The length of the CDR3 is 16 residues. CDR3 coding DNA: TGTGCCAGTAACTCTGACAGGGGGCCGTCCGGAAACACCATATATTTT. Translated, it gives CASNSDRGPSGNTIYF.

In its sample, this clone was seen a few times. The CDR3 loop reads CASSLPPTSIETQYF. In DNA form, the CDR3 reads TGTGCCAGCAGTTTACCGCCGACTAGCATAGAGACCCAGTACTTC. This chain connects TRBV28 to TRBJ2-5; 7 positions match TRBD2. The junction had 7 bases not matched to a gene; V was cut back by 2 bases and J by 4 bases. CDR1 and CDR2 (germline): MDHEN, SYDVKM. The CDR3 spans 15 residues.

This clone came up a few times. J is TRBJ1-2 and V is TRBV9, with D unresolved. Looked up from germline, CDR1 is SGDLS and CDR2 is YYNGEE. The CDR3 sequence is 13 residues long. Trimming shortened V by 1 base and J by 2 bases, and 6 bases separated the two germline ends. CDR3 bases: TGTGCCAGCAGCGTAAGCTCAAACTATGGCTACACCTTC. Its translation is CASSVSSNYGYTF.

The rearrangement joins TRBV11-1 to TRBJ2-7, with 7 bases that match TRBD2. Losses at the gene ends were 5 bases for V and 5 bases for J; bases not matched to a gene: 9. The CDR3 is 14 amino acids. CDR1 and CDR2 (germline): SGHAT, FQDESV (reference sequence). The CDR3 protein is CASSLRGSGNEQYF. The CDR3 DNA follows: TGTGCCAGCAGCCTCCGGGGGAGCGGGAACGAGCAGTACTTC.

The V call is TRBV19, the J call TRBJ1-2; 10 bases match TRBD1. Germline assignment: CDR1 LNHDA and CDR2 SQIVND (reference sequence). CDR3 size: 16 residues. V shed 7 bases and J 2 bases; nucleotides not matched to a gene: 10. Here the CDR3 DNA reads TGTGCCAGTACCGCCCGACCGGGACAGGGGAACTATGGCTACACCTTC. The encoded protein is CASTARPGQGNYGYTF.

The rearrangement uses TRBV19 and TRBJ2-5, with a possible D match to TRBD2 (6 bases). Trimming cost V 2 bases and J 5 bases, with 12 bases left between them. Per germline, CDR1 LNHDA and CDR2 SQIVND (reference sequence). The CDR3 has 14 amino acids. CDR3 protein: CASSISASDETQYF. The CDR3 region has the DNA TGTGCCAGTAGTATAAGCGCTAGCGATGAGACCCAGTACTTC.

The V and J genes are TRBV11-3 and TRBJ2-5; possibly TRBD2 for D (5 bases). V was trimmed by 4 bases and J by 5 bases, leaving 8 bases between them. The CDR3 totals 12 residues. Per the germline V gene, CDR1 is SGHNT and CDR2 is YENEEA. The CDR3 reads CASSSTGETQYF. CDR3 in DNA: TGTGCCAGCAGCTCGACGGGGGAGACCCAGTACTTC.

The chain is built from TRBV6-6 and TRBJ2-1, with TRBD2 matching 14 bases. V was pared by 5 bases and J by 9 bases, with 21 bases of the junction left unmatched. Looked up from germline, CDR1 is MNHNY and CDR2 is SVGAGI (reference sequence). This CDR3 has 20 amino acids. CDR3 nucleotide sequence: TGTGCCAGCAGTCCTTCCGCCGGGACTAGCGGGAGTCTAGTTACATTTGAGCAGTTCTTC. This encodes CASSPSAGTSGSLVTFEQFF.

Only a few counts were recorded for this clone. The V gene is TRBV4-2, the J gene TRBJ1-2; D is unresolved. CDR3 size: 13 residues. V lost 3 bases, J lost 8 bases, and 13 bases lay in between. The germline V gene has CDR1 LGHNA and CDR2 YNFKEQ. CDR3 in amino acids: CASSHEGGGGYTF. For the CDR3, the DNA is TGTGCCAGCAGCCATGAGGGAGGCGGAGGCTACACCTTC.

The gene calls are TRBV7-2 and TRBJ2-1; D unclear. Trimming shortened V by 5 bases and J by 1 base, and 18 bases separated the two germline ends. Germline assignment: CDR1 SGHTA and CDR2 FQGNSA. This CDR3 has 17 amino acids. The CDR3 region is CASSVFSLERSYNEQFF. In nucleotides, the CDR3 is TGTGCCAGCAGCGTGTTCAGCCTGGAGAGGTCCTACAATGAGCAGTTCTTC.

The J gene is TRBJ1-6, the V gene TRBV10-3; D is undetermined. The CDR3 is 17 amino acids. V dropped 0 bases and J dropped 10 bases, with 19 bases sitting between them. Germline CDR1 and CDR2: ENHRY and SYGVKD. CDR3 sequence (DNA): TGTGCCATCAGTGAGTCCCCTAGGCGGGCAGATGAGTCACCCCTCCACTTT. It is translated as CAISESPRRADESPLHF.

Only one count was recorded for this clone. The rearrangement joins TRBV5-6 to TRBJ2-3; D possibly corresponds to TRBD1 (5 bases). CDR3 length: 17 amino acids. V was shortened by 4 bases and J by 2 bases, with 20 bases between the two germline ends. CDR1 and CDR2 (germline): SGHDT, YYEEEE. CDR3 loop: CASSLPGHRRNTDTQYF. CDR3 coding DNA: TGTGCCAGCAGCCTTCCCGGCCACAGGAGAAACACAGATACGCAGTATTTT.

In this sample, this clone turned up a few times. The chain combines TRBV3-1 (or the pseudogene TRBV3-2) with TRBJ2-7; 8 bases agree with TRBD2. Germline lookup yields CDR1 LGHDT and CDR2 YNNKEL (reference sequence). V gave up 6 bases and J gave up 1 base; unmatched junction bases: 11. This CDR3 has 16 residues. CDR3 loop: CASRHSQRGRSYEQYF. CDR3 in DNA: TGTGCCAGCAGGCATAGTCAGCGGGGGCGTTCCTACGAGCAGTACTTC.

The CDR3 nucleotides are TGTGCCACCAGCCGGGCGGCAGGGGGAGCTTTCTTT. Its translation is CATSRAAGGAFF. This chain connects TRBV15 to TRBJ1-1; 7 bases match TRBD1. In germline, CDR1 is LNHNV, CDR2 YYDKDF (reference sequence). The CDR3 consists of 12 residues. V trimming: 5 bases; J trimming: 10 bases; junction bases outside the gene matches: 7.

The chain has TRBV7-2 and TRBJ1-4, with 9 nucleotides matching TRBD1. Germline V gene lookup returns CDR1 SGHTA and CDR2 FQGNSA. Trimming cost V 5 bases and J 8 bases; bases outside gene matches: 6. This CDR3 has 14 amino acids. The CDR3, as DNA: TGTGCCAGCAGCCCGGGACAGGGAAGGGAAAAACTGTTTTTT. Translation: CASSPGQGREKLFF.

The chain couples TRBV5-6 to TRBJ2-2, with TRBD2 as a possible D gene (5 bases). Germline V gene sequence: CDR1 SGHDT, CDR2 YYEEEE. V was cut by 0 bases and J by 6 bases, with 9 bases left in between. This CDR3 is built from 14 residues. In DNA, the CDR3 is TGTGCCAGCAGCTTGGCCTACGGGGCCGGGGAGCTGTTTTTT. Translation gives CASSLAYGAGELFF. Filled out from reference TRBV5-6 and TRBJ2-2, the complete variable domain reads DAGVTQSPTHLIKTRGQQVTLRCSPKSGHDTVSWYQQALGQGPQFIFQYYEEEERQRGNFPDRFSGHQFPNYSSELNVNALLLGDSALYLCASSLAYGAGELFFGEGSRLTVL.

For the CDR3, the DNA is TGCGCCAGCAGCTCTTTTAGCCAGGGAACGAACGAGCAGTACTTC. It yields the protein CASSSFSQGTNEQYF. The rearrangement links TRBV5-1 to TRBJ2-7, with D perhaps matching TRBD1 (5 bases). V was pared by 3 bases and J by 5 bases, with 18 bases between. The CDR3 extends over 15 amino acids. In germline, CDR1 is SGHRS, CDR2 YFSETQ.

Only one count was recorded for this clone. The chain combines TRBV13 with TRBJ1-4, with a weak D call TRBD1 (6 bases). This CDR3 spans 15 amino acids. Germline CDR1 and CDR2: PRHDT and FYEKMQ (reference sequence). Trimming stripped 5 bases from V and 8 bases from J, with 18 bases between. CDR3 in amino acids: CASSPPAGGLEKLFF. CDR3 in DNA: TGTGCCAGCAGCCCCCCAGCGGGGGGCTTGGAAAAACTGTTTTTT.

The rearrangement links TRBV29-1 to TRBJ2-1, with TRBD2 identical over 9 bases. The V gene's germline CDR1 is SQVTM and CDR2 ANQGSEA. This CDR3 region has 15 residues. The junction had 3 bases not matched to a gene; V was cut back by 1 base and J by 2 bases. CDR3 in amino acids: CSVEGLAETYNEQFF. CDR3 sequence (DNA): TGCAGCGTTGAAGGACTAGCGGAGACCTACAATGAGCAGTTCTTC.

V gene TRBV29-1 combines with J gene TRBJ2-2; a possible D gene is TRBD1 (6 bases). This CDR3 region has 15 residues. Trimming removed 8 bases at V and 1 base at J, with 17 bases between. Germline V CDR1 and CDR2: SQVTM, ANQGSEA. CDR3 nucleotides: TGCAGCATCAGGGGCGACACGGGGAACACCGGGGAGCTGTTTTTT. This codes for CSIRGDTGNTGELFF.

The rearrangement links TRBV27 to TRBJ2-5; 14 bases map to TRBD2. The CDR3 contains 18 residues. CDR1 and CDR2 (germline): MNHEY, SMNVEV (reference sequence). The J segment lost 2 bases and the V segment lost 1 base, leaving 6 bases of the junction unmatched. Here the CDR3 DNA reads TGTGCCAGCAGTTTATTAGGCGGACTAGCGGGGGGACAAGAGACCCAGTACTTC. Residues: CASSLLGGLAGGQETQYF.

The J gene is TRBJ1-4, the V gene TRBV2, with D possibly matching TRBD1 (6 bases). This CDR3 is built from 14 residues. With 5 bases removed from V and 7 bases from J, the gap between germline ends came to 14 bases. Germline V gives CDR1 SNHLY, CDR2 FYNNEI. The CDR3 bases are TGTGCCAGCAGTTCCGGACAGTTGGGTGAAAAACTGTTTTTT. Its translation: CASSSGQLGEKLFF. Drawing the rest from reference TRBV2 and TRBJ1-4, the complete variable domain is EPEVTQTPSHQVTQMGQEVILRCVPISNHLYFYWYRQILGQKVEFLVSFYNNEISEKSEIFDDQFSVERPDGSNFTLKIRSTKLEDSAMYFCASSSGQLGEKLFFGSGTQLSVL.

This chain connects TRBV4-1 to TRBJ2-7; 7 nucleotides match TRBD1. In germline, CDR1 is MGHRA, CDR2 YSYEKL. V dropped 5 bases and J dropped 2; count of bases not matched to a gene: 6. The CDR3 totals 14 residues. The CDR3 bases are TGCGCCAGCAGCATACGACAGGGAGCCTACGAGCAGTACTTC. This gives the protein CASSIRQGAYEQYF.

This rearrangement joins TRBV2 to TRBJ2-1, with D possibly being TRBD1 (6 bases). Trimming pared 5 bases from V and 0 bases from J, leaving 14 bases between. CDR1 and CDR2 (germline): SNHLY, FYNNEI. The CDR3 is 16 residues long. This chain's CDR3 is CASSFWTARSYNEQFF. In nucleotides, the CDR3 is TGTGCCAGCAGTTTTTGGACAGCCCGCTCCTACAATGAGCAGTTCTTC. The variable domain in full, with the rest retrieved from reference TRBV2 and TRBJ2-1, is EPEVTQTPSHQVTQMGQEVILRCVPISNHLYFYWYRQILGQKVEFLVSFYNNEISEKSEIFDDQFSVERPDGSNFTLKIRSTKLEDSAMYFCASSFWTARSYNEQFFGPGTRLTVL.